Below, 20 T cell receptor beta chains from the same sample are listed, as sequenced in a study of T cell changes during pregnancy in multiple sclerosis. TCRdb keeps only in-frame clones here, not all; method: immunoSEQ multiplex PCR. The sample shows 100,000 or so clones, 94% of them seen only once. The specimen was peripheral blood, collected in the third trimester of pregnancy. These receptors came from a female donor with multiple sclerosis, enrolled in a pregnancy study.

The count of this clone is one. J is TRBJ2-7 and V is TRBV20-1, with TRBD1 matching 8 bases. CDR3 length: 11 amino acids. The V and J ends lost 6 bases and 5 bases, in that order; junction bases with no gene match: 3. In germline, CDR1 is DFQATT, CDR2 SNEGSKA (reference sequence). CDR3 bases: TGCAGTGCCCACAGGGGGAACGAGCAGTACTTC. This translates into CSAHRGNEQYF.

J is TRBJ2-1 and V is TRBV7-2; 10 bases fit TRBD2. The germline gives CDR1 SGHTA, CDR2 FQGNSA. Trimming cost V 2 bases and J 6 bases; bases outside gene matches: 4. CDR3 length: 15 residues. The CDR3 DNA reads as TGTGCCAGCAGCTTACGGGCTAGCGGGAGCAATGAGCAGTTCTTC. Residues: CASSLRASGSNEQFF.

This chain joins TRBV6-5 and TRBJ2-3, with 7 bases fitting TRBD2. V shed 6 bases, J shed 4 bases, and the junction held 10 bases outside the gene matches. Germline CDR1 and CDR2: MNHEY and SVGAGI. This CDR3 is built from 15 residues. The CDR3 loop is CASRGGGDAADTQYF. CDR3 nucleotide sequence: TGTGCCAGCAGGGGTGGGGGGGACGCCGCAGATACGCAGTATTTT.

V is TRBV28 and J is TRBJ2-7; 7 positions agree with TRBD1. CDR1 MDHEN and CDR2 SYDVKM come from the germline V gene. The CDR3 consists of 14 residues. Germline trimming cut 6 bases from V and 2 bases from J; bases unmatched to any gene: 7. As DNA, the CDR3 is TGTGCCAGCAGACTTACGGGACAGACCTACGAGCAGTACTTC. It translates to CASRLTGQTYEQYF.

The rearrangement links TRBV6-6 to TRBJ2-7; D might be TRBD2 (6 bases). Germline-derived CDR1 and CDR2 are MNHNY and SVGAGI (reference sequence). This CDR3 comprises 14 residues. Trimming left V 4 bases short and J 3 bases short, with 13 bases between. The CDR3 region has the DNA TGTGCCAGCAGTTTCCGGGTGGGAGGCTACGAGCAGTACTTC. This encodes CASSFRVGGYEQYF.

The CDR3 loop reads CASTSAETGDFYEQYF. The CDR3 coding sequence is TGTGCCAGCACCTCGGCCGAGACAGGGGACTTCTACGAGCAGTACTTC. The rearrangement uses TRBV28 and TRBJ2-7; 8 bases line up with TRBD1. This CDR3 spans 16 amino acids. CDR1 and CDR2 (germline): MDHEN, SYDVKM. The V and J ends lost 7 bases and 3 bases, in that order; junction bases with no gene match: 14.

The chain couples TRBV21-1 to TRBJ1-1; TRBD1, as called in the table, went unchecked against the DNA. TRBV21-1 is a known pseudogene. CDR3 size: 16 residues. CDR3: CASIEGTGGMNTEAFF. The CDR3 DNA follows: TGTGCCAGCATCGAGGGGACAGGGGGCATGAACACTGAAGCTTTCTTT.

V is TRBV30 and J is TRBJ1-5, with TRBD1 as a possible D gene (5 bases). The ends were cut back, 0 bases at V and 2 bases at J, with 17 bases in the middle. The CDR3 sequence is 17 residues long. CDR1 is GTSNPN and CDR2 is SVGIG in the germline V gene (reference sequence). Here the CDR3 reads CAWSVRREGGGNQPQHF. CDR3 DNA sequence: TGTGCCTGGAGTGTACGCAGGGAGGGTGGGGGCAATCAGCCCCAGCATTTT.

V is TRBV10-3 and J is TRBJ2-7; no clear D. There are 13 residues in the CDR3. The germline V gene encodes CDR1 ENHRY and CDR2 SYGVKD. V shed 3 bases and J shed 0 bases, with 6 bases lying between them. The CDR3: CAISDILSYEQYF. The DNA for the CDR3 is TGTGCCATCAGTGACATACTCTCCTACGAGCAGTACTTC.

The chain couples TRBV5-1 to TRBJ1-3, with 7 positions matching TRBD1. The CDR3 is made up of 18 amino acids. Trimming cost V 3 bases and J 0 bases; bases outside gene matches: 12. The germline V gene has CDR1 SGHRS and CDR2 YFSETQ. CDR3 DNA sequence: TGCGCCAGCAGCTCCTCAGGGGGGATAGGGATCTCTGGAAACACCATATATTTT. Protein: CASSSSGGIGISGNTIYF. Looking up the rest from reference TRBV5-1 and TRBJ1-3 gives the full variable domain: KAGVTQTPRYLIKTRGQQVTLSCSPISGHRSVSWYQQTPGQGLQFLFEYFSETQRNKGNFPGRFSGRQFSNSRSEMNVSTLELGDSALYLCASSSSGGIGISGNTIYFGEGSWLTVV.

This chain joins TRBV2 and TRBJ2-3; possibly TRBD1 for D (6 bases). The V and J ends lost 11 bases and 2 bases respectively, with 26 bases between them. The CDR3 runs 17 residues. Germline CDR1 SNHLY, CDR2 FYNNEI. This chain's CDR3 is CAAKGGNSHNPTDTQYF. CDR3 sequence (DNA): TGTGCCGCCAAAGGGGGTAATTCCCATAACCCCACAGATACGCAGTATTTT. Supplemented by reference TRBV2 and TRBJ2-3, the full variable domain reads EPEVTQTPSHQVTQMGQEVILRCVPISNHLYFYWYRQILGQKVEFLVSFYNNEISEKSEIFDDQFSVERPDGSNFTLKIRSTKLEDSAMYFCAAKGGNSHNPTDTQYFGPGTRLTVL.

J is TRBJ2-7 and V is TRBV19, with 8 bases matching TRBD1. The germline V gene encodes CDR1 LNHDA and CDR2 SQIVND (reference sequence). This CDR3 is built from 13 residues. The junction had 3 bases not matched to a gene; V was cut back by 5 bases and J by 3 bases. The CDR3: CASSAGTGYEQYF. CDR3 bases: TGTGCCAGTAGTGCGGGGACAGGCTACGAGCAGTACTTC.

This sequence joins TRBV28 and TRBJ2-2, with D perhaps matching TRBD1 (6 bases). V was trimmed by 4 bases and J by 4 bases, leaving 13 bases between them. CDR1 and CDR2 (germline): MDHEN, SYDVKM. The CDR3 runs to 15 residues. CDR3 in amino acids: CASSSLRGGTGELFF. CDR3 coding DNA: TGTGCCAGCAGTTCCCTCAGGGGCGGCACCGGGGAGCTGTTTTTT. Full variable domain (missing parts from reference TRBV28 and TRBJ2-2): DVKVTQSSRYLVKRTGEKVFLECVQDMDHENMFWYRQDPGLGLRLIYFSYDVKMKEKGDIPEGYSVSREKKERFSLILESASTNQTSMYLCASSSLRGGTGELFFGEGSRLTVL.

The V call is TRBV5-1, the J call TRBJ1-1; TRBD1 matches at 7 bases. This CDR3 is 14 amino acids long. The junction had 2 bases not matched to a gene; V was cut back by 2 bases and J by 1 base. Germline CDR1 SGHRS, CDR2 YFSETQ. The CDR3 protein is CASSFGTANTEAFF. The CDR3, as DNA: TGCGCCAGCAGCTTTGGGACAGCGAACACTGAAGCTTTCTTT.

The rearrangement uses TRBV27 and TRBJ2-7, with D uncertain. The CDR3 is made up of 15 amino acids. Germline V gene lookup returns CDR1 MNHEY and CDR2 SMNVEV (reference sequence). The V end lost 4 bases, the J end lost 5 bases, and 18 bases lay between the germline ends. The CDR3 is CASSWRPSVVDEQYF. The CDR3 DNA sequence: TGTGCCAGCAGTTGGAGACCCTCTGTGGTAGACGAGCAGTACTTC.

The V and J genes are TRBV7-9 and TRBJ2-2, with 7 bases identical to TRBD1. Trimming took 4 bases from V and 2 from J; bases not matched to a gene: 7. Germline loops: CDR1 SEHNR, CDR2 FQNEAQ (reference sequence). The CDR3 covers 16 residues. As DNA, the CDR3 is TGTGCCAGCAGCTATCCCTGGGACAGAAACACCGGGGAGCTGTTTTTT. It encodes CASSYPWDRNTGELFF.

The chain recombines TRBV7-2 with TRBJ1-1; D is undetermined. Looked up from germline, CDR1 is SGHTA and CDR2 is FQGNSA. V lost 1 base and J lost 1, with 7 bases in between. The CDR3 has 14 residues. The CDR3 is CASSLGHQNTEAFF. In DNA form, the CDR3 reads TGTGCCAGCAGCTTAGGACATCAGAACACTGAAGCTTTCTTT.

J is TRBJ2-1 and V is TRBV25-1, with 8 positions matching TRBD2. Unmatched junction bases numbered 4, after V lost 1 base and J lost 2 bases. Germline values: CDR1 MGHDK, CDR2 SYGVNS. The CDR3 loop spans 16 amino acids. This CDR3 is CASSEFNSGTYNEQFF. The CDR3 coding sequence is TGTGCCAGCAGTGAATTTAATAGCGGGACCTACAATGAGCAGTTCTTC. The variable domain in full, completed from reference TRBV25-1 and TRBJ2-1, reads EADIYQTPRYLVIGTGKKITLECSQTMGHDKMYWYQQDPGMELHLIHYSYGVNSTEKGDLSSESTVSRIRTEHFPLTLESARPSHTSQYLCASSEFNSGTYNEQFFGPGTRLTVL.

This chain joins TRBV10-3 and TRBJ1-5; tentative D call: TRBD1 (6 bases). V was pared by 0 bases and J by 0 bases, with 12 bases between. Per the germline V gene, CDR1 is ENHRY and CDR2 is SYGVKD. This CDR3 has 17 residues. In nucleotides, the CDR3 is TGTGCCATCAGTGAGTCTCTGGGGGACACTAGCAATCAGCCCCAGCATTTT. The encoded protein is CAISESLGDTSNQPQHF.

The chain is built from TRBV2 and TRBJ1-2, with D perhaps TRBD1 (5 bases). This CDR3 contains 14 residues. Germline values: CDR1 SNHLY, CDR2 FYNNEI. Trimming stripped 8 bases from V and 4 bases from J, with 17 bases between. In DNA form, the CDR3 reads TGTGCCAGCGCGGCCCTCGGGGGTGGCTATGGCTACACCTTC. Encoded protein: CASAALGGGYGYTF.